This T cell receptor beta chain was sequenced in a study of blood T cell repertoires in COVID-19. Study at large: Researchers got acute and convalescent COVID-19 samples from the United States, Italy and Spain. PBMCs, B-cell-depleted T cells, or T cells provided the cDNA or gDNA that made up the material.

TCRdb's table, derived via immunoSEQ multiplex PCR, lists solely in-frame clones and lacks some. Of 15,000 to 25,000 clones in the sample, 60% to 85% were seen once. Germline values: CDR1 SGDLS, CDR2 YYNGEE. The CDR3 is 19 residues long. V was shortened by 0 bases and J by 2 bases, with 23 bases between the two germline ends. Sequenced sample: peripheral blood. The sequence was collected from a man older than 75 with acute or convalescent COVID-19. V and J are TRBV9 and TRBJ2-5; D might be TRBD2 (5 bases). Here the CDR3 reads CASSVAPLVRATNQETQYF. In nucleotides, the CDR3 is TGTGCCAGCAGCGTAGCCCCCCTCGTGAGGGCCACTAATCAAGAGACCCAGTACTTC.